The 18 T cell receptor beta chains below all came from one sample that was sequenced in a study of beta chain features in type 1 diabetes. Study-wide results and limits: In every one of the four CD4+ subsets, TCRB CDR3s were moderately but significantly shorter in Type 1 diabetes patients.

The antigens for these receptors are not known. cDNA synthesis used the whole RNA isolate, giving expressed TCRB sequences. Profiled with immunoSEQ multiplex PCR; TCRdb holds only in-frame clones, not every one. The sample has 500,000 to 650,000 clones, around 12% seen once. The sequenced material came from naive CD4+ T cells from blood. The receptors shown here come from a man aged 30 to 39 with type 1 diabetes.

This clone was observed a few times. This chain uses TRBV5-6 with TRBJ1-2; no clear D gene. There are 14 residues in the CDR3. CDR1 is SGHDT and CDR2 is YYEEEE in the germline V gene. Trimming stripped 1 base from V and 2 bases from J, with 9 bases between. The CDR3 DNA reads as TGTGCCAGCAGCTTGTTAGGTCAGAACTATGGCTACACCTTC. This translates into CASSLLGQNYGYTF.

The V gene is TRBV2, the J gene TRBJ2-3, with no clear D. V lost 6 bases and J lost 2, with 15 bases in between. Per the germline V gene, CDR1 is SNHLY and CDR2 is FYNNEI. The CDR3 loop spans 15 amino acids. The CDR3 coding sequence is TGTGCCAGCAGCGCAAGGTTGGGAATCACAGATACGCAGTATTTT. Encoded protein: CASSARLGITDTQYF.

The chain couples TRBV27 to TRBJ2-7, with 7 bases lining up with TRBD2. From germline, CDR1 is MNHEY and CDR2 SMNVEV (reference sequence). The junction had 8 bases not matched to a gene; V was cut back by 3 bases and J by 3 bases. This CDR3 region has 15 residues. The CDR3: CASSLGGMVGYEQYF. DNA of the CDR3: TGTGCCAGCAGTTTGGGGGGGATGGTTGGCTACGAGCAGTACTTC.

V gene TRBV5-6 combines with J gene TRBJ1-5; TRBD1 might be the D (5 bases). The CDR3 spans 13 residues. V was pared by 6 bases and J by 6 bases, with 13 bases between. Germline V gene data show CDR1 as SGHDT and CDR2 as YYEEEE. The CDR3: CASTLGGFQPQHF. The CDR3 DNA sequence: TGTGCCAGCACCCTGGGGGGGTTTCAGCCCCAGCATTTT.

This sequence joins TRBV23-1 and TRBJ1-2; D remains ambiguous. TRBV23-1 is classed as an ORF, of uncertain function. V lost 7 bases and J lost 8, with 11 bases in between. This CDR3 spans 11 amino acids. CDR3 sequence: CASTMRLGYTF. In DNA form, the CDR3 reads TGCGCCAGCACCATGAGGCTAGGCTACACCTTC.

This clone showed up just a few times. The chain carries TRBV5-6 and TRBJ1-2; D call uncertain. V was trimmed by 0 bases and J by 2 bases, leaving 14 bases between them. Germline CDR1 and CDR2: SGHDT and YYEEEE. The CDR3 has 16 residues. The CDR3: CASSLAVERVNYGYTF. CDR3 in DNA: TGTGCCAGCAGCTTGGCCGTGGAGAGGGTAAACTATGGCTACACCTTC.

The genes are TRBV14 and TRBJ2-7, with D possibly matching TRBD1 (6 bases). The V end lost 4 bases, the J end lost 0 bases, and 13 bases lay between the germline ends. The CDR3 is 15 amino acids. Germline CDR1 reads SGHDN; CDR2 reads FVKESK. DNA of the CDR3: TGTGCCAGCAGCCTACGACAGGCGAGCTCCTACGAGCAGTACTTC. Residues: CASSLRQASSYEQYF.

The CDR3 DNA reads as TGTGCCAGCAGCCTAAGGGCAGCAACTAATGAAAAACTGTTTTTT. It yields the protein CASSLRAATNEKLFF. V gene TRBV7-9 combines with J gene TRBJ1-4; D unresolved. Germline V lookup: CDR1 SEHNR, CDR2 FQNEAQ (reference sequence). The CDR3 contains 15 residues. Between the trimmed V and J ends, which lost 5 bases and 0 bases, there was a span of 10 bases.

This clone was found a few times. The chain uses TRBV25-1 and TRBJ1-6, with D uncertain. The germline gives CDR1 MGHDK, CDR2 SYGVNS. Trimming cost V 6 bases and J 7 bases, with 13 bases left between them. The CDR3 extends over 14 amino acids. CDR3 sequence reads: CASSRRAGNSPLHF. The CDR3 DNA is TGTGCCAGCAGCCGTAGGGCGGGAAATTCACCCCTCCACTTT.

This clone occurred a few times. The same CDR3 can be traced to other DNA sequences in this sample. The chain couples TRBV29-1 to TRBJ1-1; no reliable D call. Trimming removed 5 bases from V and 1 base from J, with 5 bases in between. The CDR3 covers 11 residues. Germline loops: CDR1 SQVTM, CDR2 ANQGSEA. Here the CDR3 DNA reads TGCAGCGTTTACAGGAACACTGAAGCTTTCTTT. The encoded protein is CSVYRNTEAFF.

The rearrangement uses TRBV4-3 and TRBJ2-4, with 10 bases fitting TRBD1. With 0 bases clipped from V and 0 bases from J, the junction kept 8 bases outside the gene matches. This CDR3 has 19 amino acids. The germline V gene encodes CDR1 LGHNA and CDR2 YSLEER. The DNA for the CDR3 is TGCGCCAGCAGCCAAGATGGGACAGGGGCACGACTAGCCAAAAACATTCAGTACTTC. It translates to CASSQDGTGARLAKNIQYF.

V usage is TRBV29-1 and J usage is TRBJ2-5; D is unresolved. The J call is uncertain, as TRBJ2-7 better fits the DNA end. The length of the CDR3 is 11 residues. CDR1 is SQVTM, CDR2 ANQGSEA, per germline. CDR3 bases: TGCAGCGTTGTTGTTGCAAACGAGCAGTACTTC. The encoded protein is CSVVVANEQYF.

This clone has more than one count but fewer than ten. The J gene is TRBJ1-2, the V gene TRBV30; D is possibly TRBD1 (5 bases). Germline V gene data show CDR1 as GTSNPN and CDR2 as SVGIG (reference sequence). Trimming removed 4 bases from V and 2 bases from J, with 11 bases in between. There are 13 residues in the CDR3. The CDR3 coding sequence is TGTGCCTGGACCAAGGGACGGAACTATGGCTACACCTTC. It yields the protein CAWTKGRNYGYTF.

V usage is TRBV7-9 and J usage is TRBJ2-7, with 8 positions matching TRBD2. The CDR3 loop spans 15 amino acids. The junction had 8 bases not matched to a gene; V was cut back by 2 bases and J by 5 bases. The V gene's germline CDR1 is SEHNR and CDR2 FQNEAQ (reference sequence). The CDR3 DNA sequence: TGTGCCAGCAGCTTACAAAGCGGGGGAGTCGACGAGCAGTACTTC. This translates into CASSLQSGGVDEQYF. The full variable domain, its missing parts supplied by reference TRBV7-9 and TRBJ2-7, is DTGVSQNPRHKITKRGQNVTFRCDPISEHNRLYWYRQTLGQGPEFLTYFQNEAQLEKSRLLSDRFSAERPKGSFSTLEIQRTEQGDSAMYLCASSLQSGGVDEQYFGPGTRLTVT.

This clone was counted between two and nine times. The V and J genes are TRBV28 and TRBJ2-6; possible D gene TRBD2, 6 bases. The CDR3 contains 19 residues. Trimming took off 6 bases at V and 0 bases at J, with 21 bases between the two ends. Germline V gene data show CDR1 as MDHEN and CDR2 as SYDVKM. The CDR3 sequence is CASRPPGGTFNSGANVLTF. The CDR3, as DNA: TGTGCCAGCAGGCCCCCTGGGGGGACGTTCAACTCTGGGGCCAACGTCCTGACTTTC. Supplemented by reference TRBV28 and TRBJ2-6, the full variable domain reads DVKVTQSSRYLVKRTGEKVFLECVQDMDHENMFWYRQDPGLGLRLIYFSYDVKMKEKGDIPEGYSVSREKKERFSLILESASTNQTSMYLCASRPPGGTFNSGANVLTFGAGSRLTVL.

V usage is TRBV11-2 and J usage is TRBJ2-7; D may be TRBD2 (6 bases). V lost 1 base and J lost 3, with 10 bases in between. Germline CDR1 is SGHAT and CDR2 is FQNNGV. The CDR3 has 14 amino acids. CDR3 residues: CASSLAMGLYEQYF. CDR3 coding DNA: TGTGCCAGCAGCTTAGCCATGGGACTCTACGAGCAGTACTTC.

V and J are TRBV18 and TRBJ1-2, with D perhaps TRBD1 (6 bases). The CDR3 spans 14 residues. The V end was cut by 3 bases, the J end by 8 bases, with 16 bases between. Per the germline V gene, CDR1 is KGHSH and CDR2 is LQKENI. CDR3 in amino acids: CASSPRHRDGGYTF. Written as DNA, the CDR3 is TGTGCCAGCTCACCCCGTCACAGGGACGGAGGCTACACCTTC. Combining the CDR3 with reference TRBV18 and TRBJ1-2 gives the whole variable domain NAGVMQNPRHLVRRRGQEARLRCSPMKGHSHVYWYRQLPEEGLKFMVYLQKENIIDESGMPKERFSAEFPKEGPSILRIQQVVRGDSAAYFCASSPRHRDGGYTFGSGTRLTVV.

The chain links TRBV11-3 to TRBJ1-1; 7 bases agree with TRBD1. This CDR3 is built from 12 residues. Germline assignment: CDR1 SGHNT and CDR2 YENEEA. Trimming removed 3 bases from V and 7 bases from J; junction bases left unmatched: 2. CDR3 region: CASSFRGFEAFF. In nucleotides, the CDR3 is TGTGCCAGCAGCTTCAGGGGGTTTGAAGCTTTCTTT.